Below are 10 T cell receptor beta chains sequenced from a single sample in a study of sequential checkpoint blockade in melanoma. Clones were read by immunoSEQ multiplex PCR, and TCRdb kept only the in-frame ones, dropping some. The sample shows 10,000 to 15,000 clones, roughly 72% of them seen only once. Treatment noted: randomized to nivolumab then ipilimumab (arm A) or the reverse (arm B). Sequenced here: CD8+ T cells sorted from blood (inferred from file names), sampled from a patient given nivolumab and ipilimumab in sequence. The receptor source for this set is a human donor with melanoma.

The V gene is TRBV7-9, the J gene TRBJ2-1; 9 bases are a match to TRBD2. This CDR3 is built from 16 residues. V lost 6 bases to trimming and J lost 7 bases; unmatched junction nucleotides: 13. Germline assignment: CDR1 SEHNR and CDR2 FQNEAQ (reference sequence). The CDR3 region has the DNA TGTGCCAGCAGTTCTCTAGCGGGGAAGGGGGCAAATGAGCAGTTCTTC. Its translation: CASSSLAGKGANEQFF.

The chain uses TRBV4-1 and TRBJ2-1; 9 bases fit TRBD2. The CDR3 has 17 residues. Germline values: CDR1 MGHRA, CDR2 YSYEKL. Germline trimming cut 5 bases from V and 5 bases from J; bases unmatched to any gene: 13. The CDR3 bases are TGCGCCAGCAGCAGGGGGCCCCCGACTAGCGGAAACAATGAGCAGTTCTTC. As protein: CASSRGPPTSGNNEQFF.

This clone has a single count. V is TRBV5-4 and J is TRBJ1-2, with D perhaps matching TRBD1 (5 bases). Looked up from germline, CDR1 is SGHNT and CDR2 is YYREEE (reference sequence). The CDR3 runs 13 residues. V was pared by 1 base and J by 2 bases, with 6 bases between. CDR3 region: CASSLRGNYGYTF. The CDR3 DNA reads as TGTGCCAGCAGCTTGAGGGGAAACTATGGCTACACCTTC.

The rearrangement joins TRBV13 to TRBJ2-1; a weak D match, TRBD1 (8 bases). Germline CDR1 and CDR2: PRHDT and FYEKMQ (reference sequence). The CDR3 sequence is 15 residues long. V lost 4 bases, J lost 8 bases, and 18 bases lay in between. The CDR3 nucleotides are TGTGCCAGCAGCTCCGGACAGGGAGGGTGGTATGAGCAGTTCTTC. It is translated as CASSSGQGGWYEQFF. Supplemented by reference TRBV13 and TRBJ2-1, the full variable domain reads AAGVIQSPRHLIKEKRETATLKCYPIPRHDTVYWYQQGPGQDPQFLISFYEKMQSDKGSIPDRFSAQQFSDYHSELNMSSLELGDSALYFCASSSGQGGWYEQFFGPGTRLTVL.

This clone was detected a few times. V gene TRBV2 combines with J gene TRBJ1-1; TRBD1 matches at 7 bases. CDR3 size: 16 residues. Germline V gene data show CDR1 as SNHLY and CDR2 as FYNNEI. Trimming at V came to 6 bases and at J to 10 bases, leaving 20 bases not matched to a gene. The CDR3: CASSSRRDSTEHRAFF. The CDR3, as DNA: TGTGCCAGCAGCTCCCGGCGGGACAGTACTGAGCACAGAGCTTTCTTT.

The genes are TRBV6-5 and TRBJ1-5; D ambiguous. CDR3 length equals 16 residues. Germline CDR1 is MNHEY and CDR2 is SVGAGI. Deletions cut 7 bases from V and 4 bases from J, with 20 bases between. The DNA of the CDR3 is TGTGCCAGCACTAACTCATGGGGAGAAGGGAATCAGCCCCAGCATTTT. Its translation: CASTNSWGEGNQPQHF.

This chain joins TRBV5-1 and TRBJ1-3, with a possible D match to TRBD1 (5 bases). The ends were cut back, 4 bases at V and 4 bases at J, with 15 bases in the middle. Germline-derived CDR1 and CDR2 are SGHRS and YFSETQ. The length of the CDR3 is 15 residues. CDR3 protein: CASSPYAGPGNTIYF. In DNA, the CDR3 is TGCGCCAGCAGCCCCTACGCAGGGCCAGGAAACACCATATATTTT.

The chain joins TRBV19 to TRBJ1-4, with D possibly being TRBD1 (6 bases). V lost 8 bases and J 1 base, leaving 17 bases between the germline ends. The CDR3 sequence is 16 residues long. Germline V CDR1 and CDR2: LNHDA, SQIVND (reference sequence). CDR3 in amino acids: CASRRQGWETNEKLFF. The DNA of the CDR3 is TGTGCCAGTCGGAGGCAGGGGTGGGAAACTAATGAAAAACTGTTTTTT.

The chain is built from TRBV4-1 and TRBJ1-3; 8 nucleotides match TRBD1. The CDR3 has 15 amino acids. Germline V gene sequence: CDR1 MGHRA, CDR2 YSYEKL. With V trimmed by 4 bases and J by 4 bases, 6 bases remained unmatched. CDR3 residues: CASSLDRDSGNTIYF. The CDR3 DNA sequence: TGCGCCAGCAGCCTGGACAGGGATTCGGGAAACACCATATATTTT.

The chain joins TRBV5-1 to TRBJ1-4; 9 nucleotides match TRBD1. This CDR3 has 14 residues. The J segment lost 8 bases and the V segment lost 4 bases, leaving 6 bases of the junction unmatched. Germline V lookup: CDR1 SGHRS, CDR2 YFSETQ. The CDR3 DNA reads TGCGCCAGCAGCACCGGGACAGGGCGGGAAAAACTGTTTTTT. Translating gives CASSTGTGREKLFF.